The 32 T cell receptor beta chains below all came from one sample that was sequenced in a study of neurological immune-mediated disorders. The time point was: longitudinal time-point 1 (baseline). TCRdb re-called the 5' RACE reads with MiXCR, one entry per CDR3 protein. The sample holds tens of thousands of distinct CDR3 sequences, 9.5% to 13% seen once. Sequencing was done on a sample of PBMCs. These receptors were taken from a man aged 25-45 years in good health.

There are many counts of this clonotype. The rearrangement joins TRBV27 to TRBJ1-2; D is perhaps TRBD1 (6 bases). The CDR3 runs to 14 residues. The germline V and J ends were trimmed by 4 bases and 5 bases, with 14 bases remaining between them. CDR1 is MNHEY, CDR2 SMNVEV, per germline (reference sequence). The CDR3: CASSSNRDWYGYTF. The CDR3 coding sequence is TGTGCCAGCAGTTCGAACAGGGACTGGTATGGCTACACCTTC.

This clonotype was picked up many times. The DNA for the CDR3 is TGTGCCAGCAGAGTTACAGGGCTTAAGGCTGGGGCCAACGTCCTGACTTTC. It encodes CASRVTGLKAGANVLTF. The genes are TRBV2 and TRBJ2-6; TRBD1 is a possible D gene (6 bases). Trimming cost V 6 bases and J 2 bases, with 17 bases left between them. Germline loops: CDR1 SNHLY, CDR2 FYNNEI. This CDR3 has 17 residues.

At least ten counts were recorded for this clonotype. The CDR3 loop reads CASSHSGTVGYTF. The CDR3 DNA reads TGTGCCAGCAGTCATTCCGGGACAGTCGGCTACACCTTC. This chain connects TRBV12-3 or TRBV12-4 to TRBJ1-2; 7 nucleotides match TRBD1. The CDR3 runs 13 residues. The V gene end was trimmed by 5 bases and the J gene end by 8 bases; junction bases not matched to a gene: 8.

This clonotype has ten or more counts. The J gene is TRBJ2-3, the V gene TRBV20-1; TRBD2 is a possible D gene (6 bases). Germline loops: CDR1 DFQATT, CDR2 SNEGSKA (reference sequence). With 0 bases removed from V and 7 bases from J, the gap between germline ends came to 20 bases. The CDR3 is 16 amino acids. The CDR3 DNA reads TGCAGTGCTAGAGATTGGAATGGGGGACTCTTATATACGCAGTATTTT. It encodes CSARDWNGGLLYTQYF.

This clonotype has a count of ten or more. The V call is TRBV12-3 or TRBV12-4, the J call TRBJ1-2, with 8 bases fitting TRBD1. The CDR3 contains 13 residues. Trimming cost V 7 bases and J 3 bases; bases outside gene matches: 4. CDR3: CASTPTGDYGYTF. The CDR3 DNA follows: TGTGCCAGCACCCCGACAGGGGACTATGGCTACACCTTC.

This clonotype was seen at least ten times. This rearrangement joins TRBV19 to TRBJ2-2; D is unresolved. There are 12 residues in the CDR3. Deletions cut 9 bases from V and 4 bases from J, with 9 bases between. CDR1 is LNHDA and CDR2 is SQIVND in the germline V gene (reference sequence). The CDR3 sequence is CASLIPTGELFF. In DNA, the CDR3 is TGTGCCAGCCTAATCCCCACCGGGGAGCTGTTTTTT.

There are many counts of this clonotype. The chain joins TRBV10-3 to TRBJ2-1; no reliable D call. The CDR3 runs 13 residues. Germline CDR1 and CDR2: ENHRY and SYGVKD. Trimming took off 5 bases at V and 8 bases at J, with 13 bases between the two ends. The CDR3: CAISSNAIHEQFF. The CDR3 DNA sequence: TGTGCCATCAGTTCCAATGCCATCCATGAGCAGTTCTTC.

This clonotype occurred many times. The chain joins TRBV3-1 to TRBJ2-7; D unresolved. Germline loops: CDR1 LGHDT, CDR2 YNNKEL (reference sequence). This CDR3 is 11 amino acids long. Trimming stripped 4 bases from V and 2 bases from J, with 3 bases between. CDR3 sequence (DNA): TGTGCCAGCAGCCGCACCTACGAGCAGTACTTC. This encodes CASSRTYEQYF.

Ten or more counts support this clonotype. The genes are TRBV27 and TRBJ2-7; D is uncertain. The germline V gene has CDR1 MNHEY and CDR2 SMNVEV (reference sequence). V was clipped by 6 bases and J by 2 bases, with 11 bases between them. CDR3 length: 13 residues. CDR3 sequence reads: CASSGDEAYEQYF. In DNA form, the CDR3 reads TGTGCCAGCAGCGGAGACGAAGCCTACGAGCAGTACTTC.

This clonotype was seen many times. The chain has TRBV10-2 and TRBJ2-1, with 11 bases that match TRBD2. The CDR3 consists of 14 residues. V trimming: 0 bases; J trimming: 8 bases; junction bases outside the gene matches: 0. The germline V gene has CDR1 WSHSY and CDR2 SAAADI. The CDR3: CASSESSGRDEQFF. The CDR3, as DNA: TGCGCCAGCAGTGAGTCTAGCGGGAGGGATGAGCAGTTCTTC.

This chain links TRBV27 with TRBJ2-7; D unresolved. CDR1 is MNHEY and CDR2 is SMNVEV in the germline V gene (reference sequence). This CDR3 contains 15 residues. The V and J ends lost 4 bases and 3 bases respectively, with 16 bases between them. The CDR3 spells CASSSVAVHIYEQYF. The CDR3 DNA is TGTGCCAGCAGTTCAGTCGCGGTCCACATCTACGAGCAGTACTTC.

This clonotype was detected many times. The CDR3 spells CASNPGTGDEQYF. The CDR3 region has the DNA TGTGCCAGCAACCCCGGGACAGGTGACGAGCAGTACTTC. The rearrangement uses TRBV12-3 or TRBV12-4 and TRBJ2-7, with 8 bases fitting TRBD1. V lost 7 bases to trimming and J lost 5 bases; unmatched junction nucleotides: 7. The CDR3 totals 13 residues.

This clonotype came up many times. One junction end does not reproduce the germline sequence, and a read error may be involved. The V call is TRBV28, the J call TRBJ2-7; D gene ambiguous. Germline lookup yields CDR1 MDHEN and CDR2 SYDVKM. The CDR3 loop spans 13 amino acids. The DNA of the CDR3 is TGTGCCAGCAGTTTATTCGTAGGGTTTGGCTTTGACTTC. Its translation: CASSLFVGFGFDF.

Regarding this clonotype: Just one base apart from a much larger clone, this may be a read error. V usage is TRBV10-3 and J usage is TRBJ1-3; D ambiguous. Deletions cut 3 bases from V and 0 bases from J, with 15 bases between. CDR3 length: 17 residues. Germline assignment: CDR1 ENHRY and CDR2 SYGVKD. CDR3 coding DNA: TGTGCCATCAGTGACCCGGGCTCGTCCAACTCTGGAAACACCATATATTTT. This gives the protein CAISDPGSSNSGNTIYF.

This clonotype was seen repeatedly, ten times or more. V gene TRBV20-1 combines with J gene TRBJ2-1; D is perhaps TRBD2 (7 bases). CDR1 DFQATT and CDR2 SNEGSKA come from the germline V gene (reference sequence). The CDR3 runs 11 residues. The CDR3 protein is CTGGPYNEQFF. CDR3 DNA: TGCACGGGGGGCCCCTACAATGAGCAGTTCTTC.

This clonotype was recorded at least ten times. The chain joins TRBV7-8 to TRBJ1-1, with D maybe TRBD1 (6 bases). The length of the CDR3 is 15 residues. Trimming took off 4 bases at V and 0 bases at J, with 12 bases between the two ends. Germline V gene sequence: CDR1 SGHVS, CDR2 FQNEAQ. CDR3 in DNA: TGTGCCAGCAGCTCCCGCTCAGGGGTGAACACTGAAGCTTTCTTT. Encoded protein: CASSSRSGVNTEAFF.

There are many counts of this clonotype. V is TRBV20-1 and J is TRBJ2-7, with TRBD1 as a possible D gene (6 bases). The germline V gene encodes CDR1 DFQATT and CDR2 SNEGSKA (reference sequence). This CDR3 has 15 residues. V was clipped by 4 bases and J by 5 bases, with 21 bases between them. CDR3 DNA sequence: TGCAGTGCTACATCCCATGAGGGGGACCCCGACGAGCAGTACTTC. It translates to CSATSHEGDPDEQYF.

This clonotype was found many times. V and J are TRBV29-1 and TRBJ1-1, with 7 positions matching TRBD1. This CDR3 has 13 residues. Germline lookup yields CDR1 SQVTM and CDR2 ANQGSEA. Unmatched junction bases numbered 5, after V lost 7 bases and J lost 0 bases. CDR3 in amino acids: CSGGQTMNTEAFF. The CDR3 DNA is TGCAGCGGGGGACAGACCATGAACACTGAAGCTTTCTTT.

This clonotype was seen at least ten times. This chain uses TRBV10-3 with TRBJ2-1, with D uncertain. The V end was cut by 3 bases, the J end by 2 bases, with 14 bases between. The V gene's germline CDR1 is ENHRY and CDR2 SYGVKD. The CDR3 has 16 amino acids. The CDR3 loop reads CAISDQLSTPYNEQFF. CDR3 nucleotide sequence: TGTGCCATCAGTGACCAGTTGTCCACCCCCTACAATGAGCAGTTCTTC.

This clonotype was picked up a small number of times. J is TRBJ2-5 and V is TRBV20-1, with 8 bases that match TRBD1. The CDR3 extends over 15 amino acids. Trimming at V came to 6 bases and at J to 4 bases, leaving 13 bases not matched to a gene. Germline loops: CDR1 DFQATT, CDR2 SNEGSKA (reference sequence). The CDR3, as DNA: TGCAGTGCACGAGGACAGGGATGGATCGGAGAGACCCAGTACTTC. Encoded protein: CSARGQGWIGETQYF.

This clonotype came up many times. The rearrangement joins TRBV29-1 to TRBJ2-5; tentative D call: TRBD2 (6 bases). Germline CDR1 reads SQVTM; CDR2 reads ANQGSEA. The CDR3 is 13 residues long. V was pared by 3 bases and J by 5 bases, with 13 bases between. The CDR3: CSVDVAGRETQYF. The CDR3 bases are TGCAGCGTTGACGTTGCGGGGCGGGAGACCCAGTACTTC. Variable domain in full (rest from reference TRBV29-1 and TRBJ2-5): SAVISQKPSRDICQRGTSLTIQCQVDSQVTMMFWYRQQPGQSLTLIATANQGSEATYESGFVIDKFPISRPNLTFSTLTVSNMSPEDSSIYLCSVDVAGRETQYFGPGTRLLVL.

In its sample, this clonotype was seen many times. The chain uses TRBV27 and TRBJ1-1, with 7 bases fitting TRBD1. The junction had 3 bases not matched to a gene; V was cut back by 1 base and J by 1 base. This CDR3 has 15 amino acids. Germline V CDR1 and CDR2: MNHEY, SMNVEV (reference sequence). The CDR3 protein is CASSLLGQKNTEAFF. CDR3 DNA sequence: TGTGCCAGCAGTTTATTGGGACAGAAGAACACTGAAGCTTTCTTT.

This clonotype has ten or more counts. The chain links TRBV5-6 to TRBJ2-7; TRBD2 matches at 12 bases. J lost 4 bases, V lost 3 bases, and 5 bases had no gene match. The CDR3 has 15 amino acids. Germline V lookup: CDR1 SGHDT, CDR2 YYEEEE. The CDR3 reads CASSYTSGRHYEQYF. CDR3 in DNA: TGTGCCAGCAGCTATACTAGCGGGAGGCATTACGAGCAGTACTTC.

This clonotype has ten or more counts. This chain connects TRBV24-1 to TRBJ2-1; 7 positions match TRBD1. With 6 bases clipped from V and 7 bases from J, the junction kept 5 bases outside the gene matches. The CDR3 has 13 amino acids. Germline loops: CDR1 KGHDR, CDR2 SFDVKD. CDR3 residues: CATSTDRVNEQFF. The CDR3 DNA reads TGTGCCACCAGTACCGACAGGGTAAATGAGCAGTTCTTC.

About this clonotype: A single base separates this from a much larger clone, so it may be a read error. Here the CDR3 reads CASILMGDRADTQYF. The DNA for the CDR3 is TGTGCCAGCATCTTAATGGGGGATAGAGCAGATACGCAGTATTTT. The chain carries TRBV7-3 and TRBJ2-3, with D perhaps matching TRBD1 or TRBD2 (5 bases each). Germline CDR1 and CDR2: SGHTA and FQGTGA. CDR3 length: 15 residues.

This clonotype has at least ten counts. V gene TRBV12-3 or TRBV12-4 combines with J gene TRBJ2-5; D gene ambiguous. Trimming pared 8 bases from V and 2 bases from J, leaving 12 bases between. The CDR3 sequence is 13 residues long. CDR3 sequence reads: CASSRDSQETQYF. In DNA, the CDR3 is TGTGCCAGCTCAAGAGACTCGCAAGAGACCCAGTACTTC.

The V call is TRBV7-3, the J call TRBJ2-5; TRBD2 matches at 7 bases. CDR3 size: 14 residues. Germline CDR1 SGHTA, CDR2 FQGTGA. The ends lost 5 bases at V and 5 bases at J; junction bases unmatched: 8. CDR3 bases: TGTGCCAGCAGCCCCCGGGGAGGGGAGGAGACCCAGTACTTC. This translates into CASSPRGGEETQYF.

In its sample, this clonotype was seen many times. The rearrangement links TRBV30 to TRBJ1-2, with D maybe TRBD1 (6 bases). CDR3 length: 15 residues. Germline V CDR1 and CDR2: GTSNPN, SVGIG (reference sequence). V gave up 3 bases and J gave up 3 bases, with 17 bases separating them. CDR3: CAWRSGTFGYYGYTF. CDR3 nucleotide sequence: TGTGCCTGGAGATCGGGGACATTCGGCTACTATGGCTACACCTTC.

The V gene is TRBV7-8, the J gene TRBJ2-1, with unresolved D. The germline CDR1 and CDR2 sequences are SGHVS and FQNEAQ. The CDR3 runs to 14 residues. Trimming took off 5 bases at V and 10 bases at J, with 18 bases between the two ends. The chain's CDR3 is CASSMPRVKVEQFF. CDR3 DNA: TGTGCCAGCAGCATGCCCCGGGTCAAGGTGGAGCAGTTCTTC.

The chain links TRBV20-1 to TRBJ1-1; tentatively, D is TRBD1 (5 bases). The CDR3 length is 15 residues. Trimming took off 6 bases at V and 2 bases at J, with 19 bases between the two ends. Germline V gives CDR1 DFQATT, CDR2 SNEGSKA (reference sequence). The CDR3 DNA is TGCAGTGCCGGGAGATGGACATGGCGAAACACTGAAGCTTTCTTT. Translated: CSAGRWTWRNTEAFF.

This clonotype was recorded at least ten times. This rearrangement joins TRBV5-6 to TRBJ1-2, with a possible D match to TRBD1 (5 bases). The germline V gene has CDR1 SGHDT and CDR2 YYEEEE. The germline V and J ends were trimmed by 3 bases and 1 base, with 13 bases remaining between them. This CDR3 contains 15 residues. The CDR3 DNA reads TGTGCCAGCAGCTCCGTCCCGGGGGTTAACTATGGCTACACCTTC. Translating gives CASSSVPGVNYGYTF.

This clonotype was seen many times. The junction and the germline gene differ at one end; a read error may be behind it. The chain couples TRBV5-1 to TRBJ2-2, with D perhaps matching TRBD2 (6 bases). The germline V gene encodes CDR1 SGHRS and CDR2 YFSETQ. This CDR3 has 16 amino acids. The CDR3 nucleotides read TGCGCCAACAGCCGGCTGGCGGGGTCGAACACCGGGGAGCTGTTTTTT. It codes for CANSRLAGSNTGELFF.